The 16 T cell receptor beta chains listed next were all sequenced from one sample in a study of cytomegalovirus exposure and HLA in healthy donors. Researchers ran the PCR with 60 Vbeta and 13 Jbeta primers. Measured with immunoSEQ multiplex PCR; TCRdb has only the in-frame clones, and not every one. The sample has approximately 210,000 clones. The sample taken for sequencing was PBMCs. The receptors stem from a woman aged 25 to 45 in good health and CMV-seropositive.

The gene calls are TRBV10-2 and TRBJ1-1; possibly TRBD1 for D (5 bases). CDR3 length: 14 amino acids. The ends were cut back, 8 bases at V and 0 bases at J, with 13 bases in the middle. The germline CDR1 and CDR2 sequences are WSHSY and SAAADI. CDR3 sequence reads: CASGAALMNTEAFF. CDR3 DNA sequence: TGCGCCAGCGGGGCAGCCCTCATGAACACTGAAGCTTTCTTT.

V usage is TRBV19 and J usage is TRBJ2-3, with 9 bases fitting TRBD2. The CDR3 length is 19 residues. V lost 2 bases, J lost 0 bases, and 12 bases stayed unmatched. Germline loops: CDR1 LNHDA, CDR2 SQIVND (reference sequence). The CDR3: CASSIRLAALETSTDTQYF. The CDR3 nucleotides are TGTGCCAGTAGTATAAGACTAGCGGCCCTTGAGACTAGCACAGATACGCAGTATTTT. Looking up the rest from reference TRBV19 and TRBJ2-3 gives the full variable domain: DGGITQSPKYLFRKEGQNVTLSCEQNLNHDAMYWYRQDPGQGLRLIYYSQIVNDFQKGDIAEGYSVSREKKESFPLTVTSAQKNPTAFYLCASSIRLAALETSTDTQYFGPGTRLTVL.

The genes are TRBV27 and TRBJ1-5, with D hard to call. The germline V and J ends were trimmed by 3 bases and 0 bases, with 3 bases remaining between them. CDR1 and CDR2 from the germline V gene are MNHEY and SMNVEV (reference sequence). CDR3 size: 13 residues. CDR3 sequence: CASSFYSNQPQHF. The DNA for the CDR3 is TGTGCCAGCAGTTTTTATAGCAATCAGCCCCAGCATTTT.

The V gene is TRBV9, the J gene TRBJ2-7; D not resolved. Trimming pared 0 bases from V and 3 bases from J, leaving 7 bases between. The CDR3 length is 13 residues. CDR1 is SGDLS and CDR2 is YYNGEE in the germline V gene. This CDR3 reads CASSVEVGYEQYF. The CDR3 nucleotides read TGTGCCAGCAGCGTAGAAGTCGGCTACGAGCAGTACTTC.

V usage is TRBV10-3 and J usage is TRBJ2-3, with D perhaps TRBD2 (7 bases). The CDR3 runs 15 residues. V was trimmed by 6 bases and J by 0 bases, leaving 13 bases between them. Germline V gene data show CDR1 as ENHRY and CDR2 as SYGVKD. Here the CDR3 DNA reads TGTGCCATCAGAGGGGGGGCCACGAGCACAGATACGCAGTATTTT. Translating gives CAIRGGATSTDTQYF.

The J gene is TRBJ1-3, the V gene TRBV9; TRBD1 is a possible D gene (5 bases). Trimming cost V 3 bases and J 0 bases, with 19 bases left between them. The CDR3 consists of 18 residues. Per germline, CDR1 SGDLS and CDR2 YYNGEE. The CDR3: CASSEGRWGGVSGNTIYF. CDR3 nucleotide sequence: TGTGCCAGCAGCGAAGGTCGTTGGGGGGGGGTCTCTGGAAACACCATATATTTT.

The CDR3 sequence is CASSLLGGQGSSYEQYF. DNA for the CDR3: TGTGCCAGCAGTTTATTAGGGGGACAGGGGAGCTCCTACGAGCAGTACTTC. The gene calls are TRBV27 and TRBJ2-7; 10 nucleotides align to TRBD1. The CDR3 consists of 17 residues. J was trimmed by 0 bases and V by 1 base; bases with no gene match: 6. The germline CDR1 and CDR2 sequences are MNHEY and SMNVEV (reference sequence).

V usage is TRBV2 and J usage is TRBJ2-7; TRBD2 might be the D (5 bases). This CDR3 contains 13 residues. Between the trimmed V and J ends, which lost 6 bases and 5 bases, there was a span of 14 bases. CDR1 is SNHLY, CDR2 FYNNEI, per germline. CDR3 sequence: CASRRGPANEQYF. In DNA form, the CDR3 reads TGTGCCAGCAGGAGAGGGCCCGCGAACGAGCAGTACTTC.

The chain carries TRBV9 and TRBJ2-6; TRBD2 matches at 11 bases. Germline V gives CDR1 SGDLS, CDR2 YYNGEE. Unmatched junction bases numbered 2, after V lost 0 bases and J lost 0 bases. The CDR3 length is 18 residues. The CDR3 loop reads CASSVGLAGPSGANVLTF. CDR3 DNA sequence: TGTGCCAGCAGCGTAGGACTAGCGGGACCCTCTGGGGCCAACGTCCTGACTTTC.

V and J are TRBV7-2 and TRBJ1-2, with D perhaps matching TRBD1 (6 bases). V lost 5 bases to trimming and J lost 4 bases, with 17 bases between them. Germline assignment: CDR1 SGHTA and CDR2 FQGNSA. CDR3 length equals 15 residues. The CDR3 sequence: CASSRRTGTTYGYTF. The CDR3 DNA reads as TGTGCCAGCAGCCGACGAACCGGGACAACCTATGGCTACACCTTC.

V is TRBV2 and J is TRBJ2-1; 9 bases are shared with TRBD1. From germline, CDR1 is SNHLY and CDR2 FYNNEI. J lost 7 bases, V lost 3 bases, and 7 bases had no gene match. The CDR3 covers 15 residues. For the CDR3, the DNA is TGTGCCAGCAGTGAGGGACAGGGCTGGAGGAATGAGCAGTTCTTC. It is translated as CASSEGQGWRNEQFF.

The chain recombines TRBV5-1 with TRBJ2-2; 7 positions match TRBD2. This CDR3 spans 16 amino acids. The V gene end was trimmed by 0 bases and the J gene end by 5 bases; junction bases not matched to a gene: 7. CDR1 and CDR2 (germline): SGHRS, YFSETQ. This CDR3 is CASSLGTTGRTGELFF. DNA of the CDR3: TGCGCCAGCAGCTTGGGCACCACCGGGAGGACCGGGGAGCTGTTTTTT.

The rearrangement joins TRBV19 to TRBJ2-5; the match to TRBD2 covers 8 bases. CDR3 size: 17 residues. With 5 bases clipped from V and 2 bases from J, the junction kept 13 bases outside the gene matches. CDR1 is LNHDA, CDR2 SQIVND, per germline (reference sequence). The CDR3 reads CASSVASGSFLQETQYF. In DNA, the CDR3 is TGTGCCAGTAGTGTGGCTAGCGGGTCCTTCCTTCAAGAGACCCAGTACTTC.

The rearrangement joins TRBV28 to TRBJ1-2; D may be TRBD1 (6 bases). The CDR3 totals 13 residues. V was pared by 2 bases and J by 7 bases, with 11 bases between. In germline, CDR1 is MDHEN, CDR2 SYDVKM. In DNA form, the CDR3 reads TGTGCCAGCAGTTTACAGGGGTTGGGTGGCTACACCTTC. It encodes CASSLQGLGGYTF.

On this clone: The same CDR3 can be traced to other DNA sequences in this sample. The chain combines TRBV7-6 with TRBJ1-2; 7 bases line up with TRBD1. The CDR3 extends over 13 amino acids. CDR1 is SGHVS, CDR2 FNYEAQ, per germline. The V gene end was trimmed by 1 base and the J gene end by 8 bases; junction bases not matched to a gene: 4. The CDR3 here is CASSLGQGDGYTF. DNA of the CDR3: TGTGCCAGCAGCTTAGGACAGGGCGACGGCTACACCTTC.

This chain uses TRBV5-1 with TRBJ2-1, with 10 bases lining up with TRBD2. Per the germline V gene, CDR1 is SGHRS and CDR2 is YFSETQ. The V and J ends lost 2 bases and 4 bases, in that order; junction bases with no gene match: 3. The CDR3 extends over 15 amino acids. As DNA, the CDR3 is TGCGCCAGCAGCTTCCCTAGCGGGAGATACAATGAGCAGTTCTTC. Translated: CASSFPSGRYNEQFF.